This paragraph covers one T cell receptor beta chain sequence. Its antigen is still unknown. The CDR3 sequence is 13 residues long. V lost 3 bases, J lost 7 bases, and 2 bases stayed unmatched. CDR1 is KGHSH, CDR2 LQKENI, per germline. The data derive from a study of cytomegalovirus exposure and HLA in healthy donors. The PCR was carried out with 60 Vbeta primers and 13 Jbeta primers. TCRdb keeps only in-frame clones here, not all; method: immunoSEQ multiplex PCR. This table holds more than 200,000 clones, nearly 80% found once. Findings of the study overall: In a later analysis, TCR beta V- and J-gene trimming showed a link to a missense DCLRE1C variant. Being indistinguishable, some V segments were excluded, TRBV6-2 and TRBV6-3 among them.

The receptor was derived from a man younger than 30 in good health and CMV-seronegative. The chain recombines TRBV18 with TRBJ1-4, with TRBD1 matching over 7 bases. The sequencing input was PBMCs. The CDR3 reads CASSPEGAEKLFF. In DNA, the CDR3 is TGTGCCAGCTCACCGGAGGGGGCTGAAAAACTGTTTTTT.